The 26 T cell receptor beta chains in this list originate from one sample, sequenced in a study of T-cell reconstitution after alpha-beta-depleted transplantation in children. Unique molecular identifiers were used in preparing the TCRbeta library. TCRdb ran MiXCR on the PCR reads and lists one entry per CDR3 protein. The sample lists about 400,000 distinct CDR3 sequences, 13% occurring once. The input for sequencing was PBMCs, taken from the stem cell graft. These receptors originate from a human donor who donated a stem cell graft to a child with Fanconi anemia.

This CDR3 reads CASRKGRLAGVNEQFF. The CDR3 DNA is TGTGCCAGCAGAAAAGGCCGGTTAGCGGGGGTCAATGAGCAGTTCTTC. V is TRBV6-2 or TRBV6-3 and J is TRBJ2-1, with 9 bases that match TRBD2. V was pared by 6 bases and J by 6 bases, with 12 bases of the junction left unmatched. Germline lookup yields CDR1 MNHEY and CDR2 SVGEGT. This CDR3 has 16 amino acids.

This clonotype was detected a few times. The V gene is TRBV12-3 or TRBV12-4, the J gene TRBJ2-7, with 9 bases lining up with TRBD1. The CDR3 has 13 amino acids. The CDR3 sequence: CASGLLGTGSVWV. DNA for the CDR3: TGTGCCAGCGGACTCCTTGGGACAGGGTCAGTATGGGTC.

This clonotype was picked up a small number of times. The chain is built from TRBV7-2 and TRBJ2-1; D may be TRBD1 (7 bases). Germline CDR1 reads SGHTA; CDR2 reads FQGNSA. The CDR3 length is 14 residues. V lost 1 base, J lost 7 bases, and 11 bases lay in between. The CDR3 coding sequence is TGTGCCAGCAGCTTAGGCGGGACAGCTAATGAGCAGTTCTTC. Translating gives CASSLGGTANEQFF.

The J gene is TRBJ1-2, the V gene TRBV5-1; no clear D. CDR1 SGHRS and CDR2 YFSETQ come from the germline V gene. The CDR3 consists of 15 residues. Trimming stripped 3 bases from V and 6 bases from J, with 18 bases between. In nucleotides, the CDR3 is TGCGCCAGCAGCTCAATCGTGGCCGGGGTAAATGGCTACACCTTC. Protein sequence: CASSSIVAGVNGYTF. Full variable domain (outside the CDR3, taken from reference TRBV5-1 and TRBJ1-2): KAGVTQTPRYLIKTRGQQVTLSCSPISGHRSVSWYQQTPGQGLQFLFEYFSETQRNKGNFPGRFSGRQFSNSRSEMNVSTLELGDSALYLCASSSIVAGVNGYTFGSGTRLTVV.

This clonotype was picked up a small number of times. The chain couples TRBV4-3 to TRBJ2-2; D unclear. Trimming removed 5 bases at V and 8 bases at J, with 12 bases between. CDR1 and CDR2 from the germline V gene are LGHNA and YSLEER. The CDR3 extends over 13 amino acids. CDR3 loop: CASSTTKRGELFF. The CDR3 coding sequence is TGCGCCAGCAGCACCACCAAGAGAGGGGAGCTGTTTTTT.

The sample holds a few counts of this clonotype. The rearrangement joins TRBV3-1 to TRBJ1-1; D is unresolved. The CDR3 sequence is 11 residues long. The germline CDR1 and CDR2 sequences are LGHDT and YNNKEL (reference sequence). V dropped 1 base and J dropped 7 bases, with 4 bases sitting between them. CDR3: CASSQGYEAFF. The CDR3 DNA is TGTGCCAGCAGCCAAGGATATGAAGCTTTCTTT.

This chain uses TRBV7-9 with TRBJ1-2, with D perhaps TRBD1 (5 bases). The germline gives CDR1 SEHNR, CDR2 FQNEAQ (reference sequence). The length of the CDR3 is 17 residues. V lost 1 base, J lost 2 bases, and 17 bases lay in between. The CDR3 here is CASSLGLTGTANYGYTF. The CDR3, as DNA: TGTGCCAGCAGCTTAGGACTTACCGGGACCGCAAACTATGGCTACACCTTC.

This clonotype was counted between two and nine times. This chain joins TRBV20-1 and TRBJ1-5; perhaps TRBD1 as D (5 bases). Germline V lookup: CDR1 DFQATT, CDR2 SNEGSKA (reference sequence). The CDR3 sequence is 13 residues long. Trimming removed 5 bases at V and 3 bases at J, with 11 bases between. Written as DNA, the CDR3 is TGCAGTGCTCAACCGGGACCCAATCAGCCCCAGCATTTT. Amino acids: CSAQPGPNQPQHF.

This clonotype was detected only a few times. V is TRBV12-3 or TRBV12-4 and J is TRBJ1-4; a weak D match, TRBD1 (5 bases). Trimming stripped 6 bases from V and 3 bases from J, with 14 bases between. The CDR3 extends over 15 amino acids. The CDR3 DNA reads TGTGCCAGCAGATCAGGGAATCTAGCTAATGAAAAACTGTTTTTT. Translating it yields CASRSGNLANEKLFF.

This chain joins TRBV9 and TRBJ2-2; 8 bases agree with TRBD2. The CDR3 is made up of 14 amino acids. V shed 2 bases, J shed 4 bases, and the junction held 1 base outside the gene matches. From germline, CDR1 is SGDLS and CDR2 YYNGEE. This CDR3 is CASSVGTSTGELFF. As DNA, the CDR3 is TGTGCCAGCAGCGTCGGGACTAGCACCGGGGAGCTGTTTTTT. The full variable domain, rest sourced from reference TRBV9 and TRBJ2-2, is DSGVTQTPKHLITATGQRVTLRCSPRSGDLSVYWYQQSLDQGLQFLIQYYNGEERAKGNILERFSAQQFPDLHSELNLSSLELGDSALYFCASSVGTSTGELFFGEGSRLTVL.

The CDR3 region is CSARDPLAGGWDIQYF. The CDR3 coding sequence is TGCAGTGCTAGAGATCCCCTAGCGGGGGGGTGGGACATTCAGTACTTC. The rearrangement joins TRBV20-1 to TRBJ2-4; 12 bases are a match to TRBD2. Trimming cost V 0 bases and J 8 bases; bases outside gene matches: 8. Germline values: CDR1 DFQATT, CDR2 SNEGSKA (reference sequence). The CDR3 contains 16 residues.

This clonotype came up many times. The V and J genes are TRBV29-1 and TRBJ2-3, with 9 bases aligning to TRBD2. The germline CDR1 and CDR2 sequences are SQVTM and ANQGSEA. With V trimmed by 6 bases and J by 4 bases, 14 bases remained unmatched. The CDR3 is made up of 16 amino acids. The DNA for the CDR3 is TGCAGCGTGCCCCGACCGCGGGGGGGCAGGGCAGATACGCAGTATTTT. Translation gives CSVPRPRGGRADTQYF.

The V and J genes are TRBV4-2 and TRBJ2-5; no reliable D call. Between the trimmed V and J ends, which lost 0 bases and 9 bases, there was a span of 17 bases. The CDR3 consists of 15 residues. Per germline, CDR1 LGHNA and CDR2 YNFKEQ. The CDR3 nucleotides read TGTGCCAGCAGCCAAGAAACCAGTTTCAGGTCCCCCCAGTACTTC. It is translated as CASSQETSFRSPQYF.

The chain combines TRBV19 with TRBJ1-4, with 11 bases lining up with TRBD1. The J segment lost 3 bases and the V segment lost 7 bases, leaving 10 bases of the junction unmatched. Looked up from germline, CDR1 is LNHDA and CDR2 is SQIVND (reference sequence). CDR3 length: 17 amino acids. The CDR3 loop is CASTPDRGRLANEKLFF. The CDR3 DNA reads as TGTGCCAGTACCCCGGACAGGGGGCGTCTAGCTAATGAAAAACTGTTTTTT.

The chain combines TRBV5-1 with TRBJ2-5, with 8 bases that match TRBD2. Germline-derived CDR1 and CDR2 are SGHRS and YFSETQ. The CDR3 has 15 residues. Trimming cost V 0 bases and J 3 bases; bases outside gene matches: 4. The CDR3 DNA reads TGCGCCAGCAGCTTGGCTTCGGGGGGGGAAGAGACCCAGTACTTC. It translates to CASSLASGGEETQYF.

This clonotype was counted a few times. The chain employs TRBV9 and TRBJ2-1, with D perhaps TRBD1 or TRBD2 (5 bases each). V dropped 5 bases and J dropped 6 bases, with 12 bases sitting between them. The CDR3 is 13 amino acids. Germline CDR1 reads SGDLS; CDR2 reads YYNGEE. CDR3 DNA sequence: TGTGCCAGCAGTATGGGACGCCTCAATGAGCAGTTCTTC. The encoded protein is CASSMGRLNEQFF.

CDR3 nucleotide sequence: TGCGCCAGCAGCTTGGTAGGGGCGGGTTCACCCCTCCACTTT. This gives the protein CASSLVGAGSPLHF. The chain uses TRBV5-1 and TRBJ1-6, with D possibly being TRBD1 (5 bases). V lost 0 bases, J lost 9 bases, and 10 bases lay in between. CDR3 length: 14 amino acids. The V gene's germline CDR1 is SGHRS and CDR2 YFSETQ. Variable domain in full (rest from reference TRBV5-1 and TRBJ1-6): KAGVTQTPRYLIKTRGQQVTLSCSPISGHRSVSWYQQTPGQGLQFLFEYFSETQRNKGNFPGRFSGRQFSNSRSEMNVSTLELGDSALYLCASSLVGAGSPLHFGNGTRLTVT.

This clonotype has a handful of counts. The chain combines TRBV7-9 with TRBJ2-3; 13 nucleotides match TRBD2. The CDR3 extends over 16 amino acids. The junction had 8 bases not matched to a gene; V was cut back by 1 base and J by 10 bases. The germline CDR1 and CDR2 sequences are SEHNR and FQNEAQ (reference sequence). In DNA, the CDR3 is TGTGCCAGCAGCTTAGACCCCGGACTAGCGGGGGATGCGCAGTATTTT. As protein: CASSLDPGLAGDAQYF. Based on the CDR3 plus reference TRBV7-9 and TRBJ2-3, the full variable domain is DTGVSQNPRHKITKRGQNVTFRCDPISEHNRLYWYRQTLGQGPEFLTYFQNEAQLEKSRLLSDRFSAERPKGSFSTLEIQRTEQGDSAMYLCASSLDPGLAGDAQYFGPGTRLTVL.

This chain uses TRBV7-8 with TRBJ2-1; D ambiguous. The CDR3 totals 13 residues. Deletions cut 2 bases from V and 5 bases from J, with 7 bases between. CDR1 SGHVS and CDR2 FQNEAQ come from the germline V gene. The CDR3 bases are TGTGCCAGCAGCTTAATGGCCCACAATGAGCAGTTCTTC. This encodes CASSLMAHNEQFF.

This clonotype was detected a few times. DNA for the CDR3: TGCGCCAGCAGTAGCCCCCAGGGGATACCCACTGAAGCTTTCTTT. Translation gives CASSSPQGIPTEAFF. V is TRBV5-1 and J is TRBJ1-1; a weak D match, TRBD1 (6 bases). The germline V gene encodes CDR1 SGHRS and CDR2 YFSETQ. The CDR3 has 15 residues. V was cut by 5 bases and J by 4 bases, with 18 bases left in between.

This clonotype was picked up many times. The chain couples TRBV29-1 to TRBJ2-2; no definite D call. Trimming stripped 7 bases from V and 1 base from J, with 16 bases between. Germline CDR1 is SQVTM and CDR2 is ANQGSEA. This CDR3 comprises 15 residues. The CDR3 region is CSAEFSTQNTGELFF. The DNA for the CDR3 is TGCAGCGCCGAGTTCAGCACACAGAACACCGGGGAGCTGTTTTTT.

This clonotype was seen a handful of times. The chain has TRBV7-2 and TRBJ1-6; no reliable D call. The germline gives CDR1 SGHTA, CDR2 FQGNSA. Trimming left V 2 bases short and J 9 bases short, with 11 bases between. CDR3 length: 14 amino acids. As DNA, the CDR3 is TGTGCCAGCAGCTTATCCCAGGTTTCTTCACCCCTCCACTTT. This translates into CASSLSQVSSPLHF.

The rearrangement joins TRBV27 to TRBJ2-3; weak D call: TRBD2 (5 bases). The CDR3 runs to 13 residues. Trimming removed 6 bases at V and 6 bases at J, with 13 bases between. Germline V gene sequence: CDR1 MNHEY, CDR2 SMNVEV (reference sequence). The CDR3 region has the DNA TGTGCCAGCAGAACTAGGATAACGGATACGCAGTATTTT. This codes for CASRTRITDTQYF.

This clonotype was seen repeatedly, ten times or more. The chain uses TRBV20-1 and TRBJ1-6, with D possibly being TRBD1 (5 bases). CDR1 and CDR2 (germline): DFQATT, SNEGSKA (reference sequence). Trimming cost V 3 bases and J 7 bases, with 19 bases left between them. The CDR3 sequence is 16 residues long. This chain's CDR3 is CSAREPRGGTNSPLHF. The CDR3 DNA reads TGCAGTGCTAGGGAACCCCGGGGAGGGACGAATTCACCCCTCCACTTT.

This rearrangement joins TRBV7-3 to TRBJ2-1; unclear D gene. Germline CDR1 and CDR2: SGHTA and FQGTGA. Between the trimmed V and J ends, which lost 5 bases and 4 bases, there was a span of 15 bases. This CDR3 spans 15 amino acids. The CDR3 DNA follows: TGTGCCAGCAGCCAAGGCCCAGCAGAATACAATGAGCAGTTCTTC. It yields the protein CASSQGPAEYNEQFF. Full variable domain (remainder filled in from reference TRBV7-3 and TRBJ2-1): GAGVSQTPSNKVTEKGKYVELRCDPISGHTALYWYRQSLGQGPEFLIYFQGTGAADDSGLPNDRFFAVRPEGSVSTLKIQRTERGDSAVYLCASSQGPAEYNEQFFGPGTRLTVL.

This clonotype was detected many times. In DNA form, the CDR3 reads TGCAGTGCTAGCGTCGGGCACACTGAAGCTTTCTTT. The encoded protein is CSASVGHTEAFF. The chain is built from TRBV20-1 and TRBJ1-1; no definite D call. Trimming removed 3 bases at V and 3 bases at J, with 8 bases between. The germline V gene encodes CDR1 DFQATT and CDR2 SNEGSKA (reference sequence). CDR3 length equals 12 residues.